The text below deals with one TCR beta chain. Its antigen is not identified. Germline-derived CDR1 and CDR2 are GTSNPN and SVGIG (reference sequence). The CDR3 consists of 14 residues. The V end lost 2 bases, the J end lost 6 bases, and 13 bases lay between the germline ends. The data were obtained in a study of T cell responses to AZD1222 COVID-19 vaccine. Regarding the study as a whole: None of the repertoires were sampled until the peak T cell response had passed. Distributed over spike, vaccine-associated CD4 TCRs predominated at 160-218 and 743-854. After two AZD1222 doses, spike-specific TCR breadth and depth rose versus day 0.

The repertoire was sequenced with immunoSEQ multiplex PCR; TCRdb's copy has only in-frame clones and lacks some. The sample consists of around 150,000 clones, 90% to 95% of them appearing once. V is TRBV30 and J is TRBJ2-2, with D perhaps matching TRBD1 (6 bases). The starting material was peripheral blood, obtained on day 0 of MenACWY control vaccination. The receptor comes from an adult in good health. The CDR3 sequence is CAWSWDIISGELFF. The DNA of the CDR3 is TGTGCCTGGAGTTGGGACATAATTTCCGGGGAGCTGTTTTTT.